These T cell receptor beta chains were read from a single sample in a study of blood T cell repertoires in COVID-19. Libraries were prepared by immunoSEQ multiplex PCR; TCRdb keeps only in-frame clonotypes and omits some of them. The repertoire holds some 370,000 clones, with roughly 90% as singletons. Sequenced material: peripheral blood. The source is a man younger than 30 with active or convalescent COVID-19. Each CDR3 is given with its conserved first and last residue. The order of the fields is V gene, D gene, J gene, clone size, CDR3 protein, CDR3 DNA. A D gene is named only where the DNA matches it firmly. Not all rows give a size; the values are once, few, many and, for expanded clones, a class.

TRBV4-1	TRBD2	TRBJ2-5	NA	CASSQTSGGTVETQYF	TGCGCCAGCAGCCAAACTAGCGGGGGGACCGTGGAGACCCAGTACTTC
TRBV6-5	NA	TRBJ1-5	NA	CASSLTGNQPQHF	TGTGCCAGCAGCCTGACGGGAAATCAGCCCCAGCATTTT
TRBV27	TRBD2	TRBJ2-1	NA	CASGTTVSEQFF	TGTGCCAGCGGGACTACAGTTTCTGAGCAGTTCTTC
TRBV7-6	NA	TRBJ2-1	NA	CASSFYSNEQFF	TGTGCCAGCAGCTTTTATAGCAATGAGCAGTTCTTC
TRBV11-2	TRBD1	TRBJ2-3	NA	CASSPPRTGPKFDTQYF	TGTGCCAGCAGCCCCCCCCGGACAGGTCCCAAGTTCGATACGCAGTATTTT
TRBV28	TRBD1	TRBJ1-5	NA	CASSSLDRVGGPQHF	TGTGCCAGCAGTTCTCTAGACAGGGTGGGTGGGCCCCAGCATTTT
TRBV28	NA	TRBJ2-1	NA	CASRTPRAGISNEQFF	TGTGCCAGCAGGACCCCACGGGCAGGGATCAGCAATGAGCAGTTCTTC
TRBV28	NA	TRBJ1-2	NA	CASSTQGFGYTF	TGTGCCAGCAGTACACAGGGCTTTGGCTACACCTTC
TRBV29-1	TRBD2	TRBJ2-3	NA	CSVGASGDTTDTQYF	TGCAGCGTTGGGGCTAGCGGGGATACTACAGATACGCAGTATTTT
TRBV9	TRBD2	TRBJ2-3	NA	CASSVFAGGTDTQYF	TGTGCCAGCAGCGTATTCGCGGGAGGGACAGATACGCAGTATTTT
TRBV28	NA	TRBJ1-2	NA	CASSSVYGYTF	TGTGCCAGCAGTTCAGTCTATGGCTACACCTTC
TRBV29-1	NA	TRBJ1-1	NA	CSVVGLSSTEAFF	TGCAGCGTTGTAGGACTCAGCAGTACTGAAGCTTTCTTT
TRBV27	NA	TRBJ1-5	NA	CASSLNDYSNQPQHF	TGTGCCAGCAGTTTAAACGACTATAGCAATCAGCCCCAGCATTTT
TRBV4-1	TRBD2	TRBJ2-1	once	CASSQPGLAGHEQFF	TGCGCCAGCAGCCAACCTGGACTAGCGGGACATGAGCAGTTCTTC
TRBV27	NA	TRBJ2-1	NA	CASSIRGTSSYNEQFF	TGTGCCAGCAGTATACGGGGGACTTCTTCCTACAATGAGCAGTTCTTC
TRBV5-1	TRBD2	TRBJ2-1	NA	CASSLVAGGVYNEQFF	TGCGCCAGCAGCTTGGTTGCGGGGGGTGTCTACAATGAGCAGTTCTTC
TRBV30	TRBD2	TRBJ2-7	NA	CAWSVGAGEDEQYF	TGTGCCTGGAGTGTTGGGGCGGGGGAGGACGAGCAGTACTTC
TRBV7-3	NA	TRBJ1-1	NA	CASSTWVGQEAFF	TGTGCCAGCAGCACATGGGTGGGGCAGGAAGCTTTCTTT
TRBV20-1	NA	TRBJ1-1	few	CSIGLNTEAFF	TGCAGCATCGGGTTGAACACTGAAGCTTTCTTT
TRBV5-1	NA	TRBJ1-5	NA	CASSLGQGIGNQPQHF	TGCGCCAGCAGCTTGGGGCAGGGGATTGGCAATCAGCCCCAGCATTTT
TRBV2	TRBD2	TRBJ2-5	NA	CASSEIRRGSGETQYF	TGTGCCAGCAGTGAGATTAGGCGGGGGTCAGGAGAGACCCAGTACTTC
TRBV6-6	TRBD2	TRBJ2-7	NA	CASSLAGGKISYEQYF	TGTGCCAGCAGTCTAGCGGGGGGCAAGATCTCCTACGAGCAGTACTTC
TRBV18	NA	TRBJ2-7	NA	CASSPGADSYEQYF	TGTGCCAGCTCACCAGGGGCGGACTCCTACGAGCAGTACTTC
TRBV6-2/TRBV6-3	NA	TRBJ1-5	NA	CASSPDSSYPYSNQPQHF	TGTGCCAGCAGTCCGGACAGCAGCTATCCATATAGCAATCAGCCCCAGCATTTT
TRBV29-1	NA	TRBJ1-1	NA	CSVGRGSGAEAFF	TGCAGCGTAGGTCGCGGGTCCGGGGCTGAAGCTTTCTTT